The entry below gives a single T cell receptor beta chain sequence along with its context. The data belong to a study of cytomegalovirus exposure and HLA in healthy donors. Both 60 Vbeta primers and 13 Jbeta primers went into the PCR. TCRdb keeps only in-frame clones here, not all; method: immunoSEQ multiplex PCR. In the table there are approximately 200,000 clones, about 83% of which are singletons. The clonotype originates from a girl aged 10 to 17 in good health and CMV-seronegative. The sequencing sample was made of PBMCs.

The CDR3, as DNA: TGTGCCTGGTCCACCGGGACTTCAAGCTCCTACGAGCAGTACTTC. Translation: CAWSTGTSSSYEQYF. V usage is TRBV30 and J usage is TRBJ2-5; weak D call: TRBD2 (6 bases). The DNA matches TRBJ2-7 better at its end, which makes the J call doubtful. Germline CDR1 GTSNPN, CDR2 SVGIG (reference sequence). The CDR3 is 15 amino acids.